Shown below are 31 T cell receptor beta chains from a single sample sequenced in a study of shared clonotypes between healthy human individuals. CD45RO-negative cells were positively selected for CCR7, leaving out terminally differentiated effector memory CD45RA+ cells. Assay: immunoSEQ multiplex PCR; the TCRdb copy retains only in-frame clones and omits some. The sample carries almost 700,000 clones, under 95% recorded once. Specimen: naive CD8+ T cells sorted from blood. The receptors were gathered from a man aged 25-45 years in good health.

The gene calls are TRBV14 and TRBJ2-1; D is possibly TRBD2 (8 bases). Germline CDR1 is SGHDN and CDR2 is FVKESK. The CDR3 extends over 16 amino acids. The ends were cut back, 2 bases at V and 4 bases at J, with 15 bases in the middle. Written as DNA, the CDR3 is TGTGCCAGCAGCCAAAGGGGGCCTAGCGGGTACAATGAGCAGTTCTTC. As protein: CASSQRGPSGYNEQFF.

This chain's CDR3 is CASSDRLSVYEQYF. In DNA form, the CDR3 reads TGTGCCAGCAGTGACAGGTTAAGTGTCTACGAGCAGTACTTC. The gene calls are TRBV28 and TRBJ2-7; possible D gene TRBD1, 6 bases. This CDR3 spans 14 amino acids. The germline V gene encodes CDR1 MDHEN and CDR2 SYDVKM. V was trimmed by 5 bases and J by 3 bases, leaving 14 bases between them.

V is TRBV14 and J is TRBJ1-4; weak D call: TRBD1 (5 bases). V lost 5 bases and J lost 8, with 9 bases in between. Looked up from germline, CDR1 is SGHDN and CDR2 is FVKESK. The CDR3 consists of 12 residues. DNA for the CDR3: TGTGCCAGCAGCGCCTGGGGGGAAAAACTGTTTTTT. Its translation is CASSAWGEKLFF.

The J gene is TRBJ2-2, the V gene TRBV29-1, with D unresolved. This CDR3 region has 11 residues. The V gene's germline CDR1 is SQVTM and CDR2 ANQGSEA. The ends were cut back, 1 base at V and 9 bases at J, with 6 bases in the middle. The chain's CDR3 is CSVEVTRELFF. Here the CDR3 DNA reads TGCAGCGTTGAAGTAACCCGGGAGCTGTTTTTT.

The V call is TRBV7-9, the J call TRBJ1-2; possibly TRBD1 for D (6 bases). The CDR3 spans 13 residues. Trimming shortened V by 2 bases and J by 4 bases, and 8 bases separated the two germline ends. CDR1 is SEHNR and CDR2 is FQNEAQ in the germline V gene (reference sequence). Here the CDR3 DNA reads TGTGCCAGCAGCTTACCAGGGGCCTATGGCTACACCTTC. This encodes CASSLPGAYGYTF.

This clone was seen just once. The rearrangement uses TRBV28 and TRBJ2-7; D uncertain. This CDR3 has 16 residues. The germline gives CDR1 MDHEN, CDR2 SYDVKM. The ends were cut back, 2 bases at V and 2 bases at J, with 16 bases in the middle. The DNA of the CDR3 is TGTGCCAGCAGTTTAGAAGTAGGTCCTTCCCCCTACGAGCAGTACTTC. Its translation is CASSLEVGPSPYEQYF. The full variable domain, completed using reference TRBV28 and TRBJ2-7, is DVKVTQSSRYLVKRTGEKVFLECVQDMDHENMFWYRQDPGLGLRLIYFSYDVKMKEKGDIPEGYSVSREKKERFSLILESASTNQTSMYLCASSLEVGPSPYEQYFGPGTRLTVT.

Regarding this clone: A far larger clone is just one base off, so this is likely a read error. Other DNA sequences of this sample code for an identical CDR3. The V gene is TRBV6-5, the J gene TRBJ2-7; 11 nucleotides match TRBD1. Per the germline V gene, CDR1 is MNHEY and CDR2 is SVGAGI. V dropped 6 bases and J dropped 3; count of bases not matched to a gene: 4. This CDR3 spans 14 amino acids. CDR3 amino acids: CASSLGTGGYEQYF. The CDR3 nucleotides are TGTGCCAGCAGCCTCGGGACAGGGGGCTACGAGCAGTACTTC.

The chain links TRBV11-2 to TRBJ1-2, with 9 bases matching TRBD1. The CDR3 length is 15 residues. CDR1 is SGHAT, CDR2 FQNNGV, per germline. Trimming at V came to 4 bases and at J to 11 bases, leaving 14 bases not matched to a gene. The CDR3 reads CASSSLTGGLFGYTF. Written as DNA, the CDR3 is TGTGCCAGCAGCTCATTGACAGGGGGGTTATTTGGGTACACCTTC. Looking up the rest from reference TRBV11-2 and TRBJ1-2 gives the full variable domain: EAGVAQSPRYKIIEKRQSVAFWCNPISGHATLYWYQQILGQGPKLLIQFQNNGVVDDSQLPKDRFSAERLKGVDSTLKIQPAKLEDSAVYLCASSSLTGGLFGYTFGSGTRLTVV.

This rearrangement joins TRBV6-1 to TRBJ2-3, with 9 bases identical to TRBD2. V trimming: 4 bases; J trimming: 2 bases; junction bases outside the gene matches: 7. The germline gives CDR1 MNHNS, CDR2 SASEGT. This CDR3 is 16 amino acids long. In DNA form, the CDR3 reads TGTGCCAGCAGTGGGTGGGTAGCGGGAGTCACAGATACGCAGTATTTT. It is translated as CASSGWVAGVTDTQYF.

The chain couples TRBV7-2 to TRBJ1-4, with 7 positions matching TRBD1. Germline trimming cut 2 bases from V and 8 bases from J; bases unmatched to any gene: 5. This CDR3 is built from 14 residues. Germline V gene sequence: CDR1 SGHTA, CDR2 FQGNSA. CDR3 amino acids: CASSLQGGTEKLFF. The DNA for the CDR3 is TGTGCCAGCAGCTTACAGGGGGGCACCGAAAAACTGTTTTTT.

This chain connects TRBV7-9 to TRBJ1-1; no clear D. Germline values: CDR1 SEHNR, CDR2 FQNEAQ (reference sequence). Trimming left V 4 bases short and J 11 bases short, with 17 bases between. The CDR3 is 13 amino acids. The CDR3 DNA sequence: TGTGCCAGCAGCTCAAGGGAAGGGATCGTCGCTTTCTTT. Translated, it gives CASSSREGIVAFF.

This clone was found once. This sequence joins TRBV30 and TRBJ2-7; D gene ambiguous. The CDR3 has 14 amino acids. The V gene lost 0 bases and the J gene lost 2 bases, with 11 bases spanning the gap. The germline V gene encodes CDR1 GTSNPN and CDR2 SVGIG (reference sequence). The CDR3 reads CAWSVLSSPYEQYF. CDR3 sequence (DNA): TGTGCCTGGAGTGTACTTAGCAGCCCCTACGAGCAGTACTTC. The full variable domain, rest sourced from reference TRBV30 and TRBJ2-7, is SQTIHQWPATLVQPVGSPLSLECTVEGTSNPNLYWYRQAAGRGLQLLFYSVGIGQISSEVPQNLSASRPQDRQFILSSKKLLLSDSGFYLCAWSVLSSPYEQYFGPGTRLTVT.

This clone was detected ten times or more. The rearrangement links TRBV7-6 to TRBJ1-4; 10 bases are a match to TRBD1. CDR1 and CDR2 from the germline V gene are SGHVS and FNYEAQ. Unmatched junction bases numbered 18, after V lost 4 bases and J lost 7 bases. This CDR3 spans 19 amino acids. The CDR3 DNA reads TGTGCCAGCAGCTCAAACGACGACGAGACAGGGGGCGGGAGTGAAAAACTGTTTTTT. Translating gives CASSSNDDETGGGSEKLFF.

The chain is built from TRBV27 and TRBJ2-7; D call uncertain. There are 15 residues in the CDR3. Germline V CDR1 and CDR2: MNHEY, SMNVEV (reference sequence). Trimming cost V 5 bases and J 1 base, with 15 bases left between them. This chain's CDR3 is CASSPSAIGSYEQYF. DNA of the CDR3: TGTGCCAGCAGTCCCTCAGCGATTGGGTCCTACGAGCAGTACTTC.

CDR3 residues: CASSYGQNPGFYGYTF. DNA of the CDR3: TGTGCCAGCAGTTATGGACAAAACCCTGGGTTCTATGGCTACACCTTC. The rearrangement links TRBV6-5 to TRBJ1-2, with D tentatively TRBD1 (5 bases). The CDR3 is 16 residues long. Germline CDR1 reads MNHEY; CDR2 reads SVGAGI. Trimming took off 3 bases at V and 4 bases at J, with 18 bases between the two ends.

This chain links TRBV7-2 with TRBJ2-1; 8 nucleotides align to TRBD2. The V gene end was trimmed by 0 bases and the J gene end by 2 bases; junction bases not matched to a gene: 9. The CDR3 contains 18 residues. Per germline, CDR1 SGHTA and CDR2 FQGNSA. CDR3 sequence reads: CASSLAGGREGTYNEQFF. The CDR3 bases are TGTGCCAGCAGCTTAGCGGGAGGACGGGAGGGAACCTACAATGAGCAGTTCTTC.

The gene calls are TRBV28 and TRBJ2-1; either TRBD1 or TRBD2 may supply D (5 bases each). V lost 7 bases to trimming and J lost 5 bases, with 18 bases between them. This CDR3 spans 15 amino acids. Germline CDR1 and CDR2: MDHEN and SYDVKM. The CDR3 spells CASTPVKGTNNEQFF. The CDR3 DNA follows: TGTGCCAGCACCCCCGTAAAGGGGACCAACAATGAGCAGTTCTTC.

The rearrangement links TRBV5-4 to TRBJ1-2; 9 bases match TRBD1. Unmatched junction bases numbered 7, after V lost 4 bases and J lost 6 bases. CDR1 is SGHNT, CDR2 YYREEE, per germline (reference sequence). The CDR3 runs to 14 residues. The CDR3 protein is CASSHPGTGNGYTF. CDR3 nucleotides: TGTGCCAGCAGCCATCCCGGGACAGGGAATGGCTACACCTTC.

The rearrangement links TRBV7-9 to TRBJ2-1, with TRBD2 matching 12 bases. Germline trimming cut 3 bases from V and 8 bases from J; bases unmatched to any gene: 5. The CDR3 consists of 15 residues. Germline CDR1 SEHNR, CDR2 FQNEAQ (reference sequence). The CDR3 DNA is TGTGCCAGCAGCTTTGAGACTAGCGGGAGAGATGAGCAGTTCTTC. This encodes CASSFETSGRDEQFF.

The chain uses TRBV30 and TRBJ2-3, with 9 positions matching TRBD2. The ends lost 5 bases at V and 4 bases at J; junction bases unmatched: 7. Germline CDR1 GTSNPN, CDR2 SVGIG (reference sequence). The CDR3 length is 14 residues. The CDR3 sequence: CAWCASGNADTQYF. For the CDR3, the DNA is TGTGCCTGGTGTGCTAGCGGGAACGCAGATACGCAGTATTTT. The variable domain in full, completed from reference TRBV30 and TRBJ2-3, reads SQTIHQWPATLVQPVGSPLSLECTVEGTSNPNLYWYRQAAGRGLQLLFYSVGIGQISSEVPQNLSASRPQDRQFILSSKKLLLSDSGFYLCAWCASGNADTQYFGPGTRLTVL.

The V call is TRBV4-1, the J call TRBJ2-7; 9 bases map to TRBD2. CDR3 length: 16 amino acids. V dropped 4 bases and J dropped 0; count of bases not matched to a gene: 7. Germline V gene sequence: CDR1 MGHRA, CDR2 YSYEKL. Here the CDR3 reads CASSRGGLASSYEQYF. The CDR3 coding sequence is TGCGCCAGCAGCCGAGGCGGACTAGCGAGCTCCTACGAGCAGTACTTC.

This chain connects TRBV27 to TRBJ2-5; 7 nucleotides match TRBD1. Germline V gene lookup returns CDR1 MNHEY and CDR2 SMNVEV (reference sequence). This CDR3 comprises 18 residues. Trimming cost V 3 bases and J 1 base; bases outside gene matches: 14. As DNA, the CDR3 is TGTGCCAGCAGTTTCTCAGCCGGGACAGATCTACTCCAAGAGACCCAGTACTTC. Translation: CASSFSAGTDLLQETQYF.

V gene TRBV27 combines with J gene TRBJ2-1, with 9 positions matching TRBD1. CDR1 is MNHEY and CDR2 is SMNVEV in the germline V gene (reference sequence). Trimming cost V 5 bases and J 0 bases; bases outside gene matches: 8. The CDR3 runs 17 residues. CDR3 sequence reads: CASSGGTGLLSYNEQFF. The CDR3 bases are TGTGCCAGCAGTGGAGGGACAGGGCTTCTCTCCTACAATGAGCAGTTCTTC.

This sequence joins TRBV27 and TRBJ2-7, with 10 bases fitting TRBD2. CDR1 and CDR2 (germline): MNHEY, SMNVEV (reference sequence). V shed 5 bases and J 0 bases; nucleotides not matched to a gene: 7. The CDR3 is 16 residues long. In DNA form, the CDR3 reads TGTGCCAGCAGTAACTTAGCGGGAGGCACCTCCTACGAGCAGTACTTC. Its translation: CASSNLAGGTSYEQYF.

As to this clone: Other DNA sequences in the same sample also yield this CDR3. This chain links TRBV7-6 with TRBJ1-1; D gene unclear. V shed 3 bases and J shed 0 bases, with 5 bases lying between them. The CDR3 contains 13 residues. Germline CDR1 and CDR2: SGHVS and FNYEAQ. The CDR3 reads CASSLEMNTEAFF. CDR3 nucleotides: TGTGCCAGCAGCTTGGAGATGAACACTGAAGCTTTCTTT.

Concerning this clone itself: Other nucleotide sequences from this sample produce the same CDR3. This chain uses TRBV9 with TRBJ2-3; no clear D gene. This CDR3 is 15 amino acids long. Germline CDR1 is SGDLS and CDR2 is YYNGEE. V lost 0 bases and J 0 bases, leaving 8 bases between the germline ends. CDR3 protein: CASSVASGSTDTQYF. The DNA of the CDR3 is TGTGCCAGCAGCGTAGCGAGTGGGAGCACAGATACGCAGTATTTT.

This chain links TRBV7-3 with TRBJ2-5; D is undetermined. The CDR3 is 13 amino acids. The ends were cut back, 6 bases at V and 2 bases at J, with 10 bases in the middle. The germline V gene has CDR1 SGHTA and CDR2 FQGTGA. The CDR3 sequence: CASSRDVQETQYF. In nucleotides, the CDR3 is TGTGCCAGCAGTCGAGACGTTCAAGAGACCCAGTACTTC.

This chain links TRBV6-4 with TRBJ2-2, with D unclear. Germline CDR1 and CDR2: MRHNA and SNTAGT. Trimming shortened V by 2 bases and J by 4 bases, and 5 bases separated the two germline ends. The CDR3 length is 13 residues. The CDR3 spells CASSDQTTGELFF. DNA of the CDR3: TGTGCCAGCAGTGACCAGACCACCGGGGAGCTGTTTTTT.

This clone was found once. This same CDR3 is encoded by further DNA sequences in the sample. V gene TRBV4-1 combines with J gene TRBJ1-2, with D unclear. This CDR3 is built from 14 residues. V gave up 0 bases and J gave up 0 bases, with 5 bases separating them. CDR1 is MGHRA, CDR2 YSYEKL, per germline. CDR3 sequence: CASSQEQPNYGYTF. The CDR3 DNA reads TGCGCCAGCAGCCAAGAGCAACCTAACTATGGCTACACCTTC.

The V call is TRBV28, the J call TRBJ2-6, with 8 bases identical to TRBD2. Germline CDR1 and CDR2: MDHEN and SYDVKM. The junction had 13 bases not matched to a gene; V was cut back by 3 bases and J by 0 bases. This CDR3 is built from 20 residues. CDR3 in amino acids: CASSFSLWREESSGANVLTF. In DNA, the CDR3 is TGTGCCAGCAGTTTCTCACTATGGCGGGAGGAGTCCTCTGGGGCCAACGTCCTGACTTTC.

The chain links TRBV9 to TRBJ2-5; no reliable D call. Trimming removed 0 bases from V and 5 bases from J, with 8 bases in between. CDR1 and CDR2 (germline): SGDLS, YYNGEE. The CDR3 loop spans 13 amino acids. CDR3 in amino acids: CASSVGNVETQYF. The CDR3 nucleotides read TGTGCCAGCAGCGTAGGTAATGTGGAGACCCAGTACTTC.